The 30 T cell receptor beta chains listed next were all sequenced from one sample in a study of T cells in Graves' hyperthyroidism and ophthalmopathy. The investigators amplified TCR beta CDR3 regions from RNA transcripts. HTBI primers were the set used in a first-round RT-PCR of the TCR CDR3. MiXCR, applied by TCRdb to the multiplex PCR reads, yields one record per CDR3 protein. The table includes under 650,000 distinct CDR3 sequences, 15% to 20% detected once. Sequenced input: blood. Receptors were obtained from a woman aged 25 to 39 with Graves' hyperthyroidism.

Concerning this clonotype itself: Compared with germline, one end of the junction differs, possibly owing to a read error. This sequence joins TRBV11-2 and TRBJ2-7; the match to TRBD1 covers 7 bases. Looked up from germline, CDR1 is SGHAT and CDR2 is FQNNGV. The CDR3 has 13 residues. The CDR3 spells CASRRGQLYEQCF. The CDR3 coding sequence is TGTGCCAGCAGAAGGGGGCAACTCTACGAGCAGTGCTTC.

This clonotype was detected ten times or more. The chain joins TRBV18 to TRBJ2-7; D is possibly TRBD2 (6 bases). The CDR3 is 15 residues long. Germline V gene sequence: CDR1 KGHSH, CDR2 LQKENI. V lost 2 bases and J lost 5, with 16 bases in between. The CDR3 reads CASSPGGTGMNEQYF. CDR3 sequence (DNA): TGTGCCAGCTCACCAGGCGGGACGGGAATGAACGAGCAGTACTTC. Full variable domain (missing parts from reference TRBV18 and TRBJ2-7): NAGVMQNPRHLVRRRGQEARLRCSPMKGHSHVYWYRQLPEEGLKFMVYLQKENIIDESGMPKERFSAEFPKEGPSILRIQQVVRGDSAAYFCASSPGGTGMNEQYFGPGTRLTVT.

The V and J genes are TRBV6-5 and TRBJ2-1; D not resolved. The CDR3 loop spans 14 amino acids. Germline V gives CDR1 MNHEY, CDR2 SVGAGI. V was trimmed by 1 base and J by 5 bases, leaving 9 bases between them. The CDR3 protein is CASSYWPGNNEQFF. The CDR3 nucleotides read TGTGCCAGCAGTTACTGGCCTGGAAACAATGAGCAGTTCTTC.

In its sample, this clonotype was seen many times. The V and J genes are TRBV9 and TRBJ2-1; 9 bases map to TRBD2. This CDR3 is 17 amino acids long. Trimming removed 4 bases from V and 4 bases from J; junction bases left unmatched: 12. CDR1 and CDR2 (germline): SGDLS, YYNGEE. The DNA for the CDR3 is TGTGCCAGCAGCACCTCACCTTCGACTAGCGGATACAATGAGCAGTTCTTC. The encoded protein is CASSTSPSTSGYNEQFF. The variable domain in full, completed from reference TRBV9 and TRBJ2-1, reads DSGVTQTPKHLITATGQRVTLRCSPRSGDLSVYWYQQSLDQGLQFLIQYYNGEERAKGNILERFSAQQFPDLHSELNLSSLELGDSALYFCASSTSPSTSGYNEQFFGPGTRLTVL.

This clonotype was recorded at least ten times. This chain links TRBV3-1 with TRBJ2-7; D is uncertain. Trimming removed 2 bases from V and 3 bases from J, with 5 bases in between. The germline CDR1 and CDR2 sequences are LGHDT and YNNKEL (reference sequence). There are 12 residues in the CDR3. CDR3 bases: TGTGCCAGCAGCCAACGAATCTACGAGCAGTACTTC. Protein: CASSQRIYEQYF.

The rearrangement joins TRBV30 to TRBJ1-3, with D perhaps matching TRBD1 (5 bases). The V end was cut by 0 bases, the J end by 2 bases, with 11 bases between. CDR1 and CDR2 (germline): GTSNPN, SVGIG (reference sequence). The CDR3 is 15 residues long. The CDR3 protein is CAWSVSRDPGNTIYF. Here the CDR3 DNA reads TGTGCCTGGAGTGTAAGCAGGGACCCTGGAAACACCATATATTTT.

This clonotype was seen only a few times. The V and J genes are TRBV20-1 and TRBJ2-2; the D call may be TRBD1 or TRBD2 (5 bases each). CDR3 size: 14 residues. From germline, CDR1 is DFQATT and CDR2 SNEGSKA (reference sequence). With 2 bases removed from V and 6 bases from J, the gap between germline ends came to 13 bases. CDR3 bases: TGCAGTGCTAGACTCAGGGAGCAATCCGGGGAGCTGTTTTTT. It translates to CSARLREQSGELFF.

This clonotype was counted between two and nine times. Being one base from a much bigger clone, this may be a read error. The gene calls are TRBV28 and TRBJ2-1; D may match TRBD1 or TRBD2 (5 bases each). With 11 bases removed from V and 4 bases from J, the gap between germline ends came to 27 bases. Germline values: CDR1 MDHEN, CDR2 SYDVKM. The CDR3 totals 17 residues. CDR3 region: CAGGWNPGRRIYNEQFF. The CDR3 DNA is TGTGCCGGCGGATGGAATCCGGGACGGAGAATTTACAATGAGCAGTTCTTC.

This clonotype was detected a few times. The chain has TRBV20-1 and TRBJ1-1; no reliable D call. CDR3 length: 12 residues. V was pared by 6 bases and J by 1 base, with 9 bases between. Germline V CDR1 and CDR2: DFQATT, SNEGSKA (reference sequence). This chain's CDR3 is CSARYQNTEAFF. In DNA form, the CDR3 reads TGCAGTGCCCGCTATCAGAACACTGAAGCTTTCTTT.

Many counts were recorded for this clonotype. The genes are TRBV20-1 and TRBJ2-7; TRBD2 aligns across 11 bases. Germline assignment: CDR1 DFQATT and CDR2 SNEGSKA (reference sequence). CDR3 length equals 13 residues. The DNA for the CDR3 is TGCAAGATAGGGACTAGCGGAAACTACGAGCAGTACTTC. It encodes CKIGTSGNYEQYF.

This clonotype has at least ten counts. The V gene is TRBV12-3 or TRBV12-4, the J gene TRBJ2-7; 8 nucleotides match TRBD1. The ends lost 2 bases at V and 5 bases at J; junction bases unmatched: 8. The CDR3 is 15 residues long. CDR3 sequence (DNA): TGTGCCAGCAGTTTAAGGTGGGGACAGGTCCACGAGCAGTACTTC. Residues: CASSLRWGQVHEQYF.

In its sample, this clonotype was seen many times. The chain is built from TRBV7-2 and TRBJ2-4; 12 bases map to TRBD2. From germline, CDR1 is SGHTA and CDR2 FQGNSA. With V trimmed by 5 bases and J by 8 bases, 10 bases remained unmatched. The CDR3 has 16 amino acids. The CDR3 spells CASSRYKTSGGDIQYF. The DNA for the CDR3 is TGTGCCAGCAGCCGATATAAGACTAGCGGGGGCGACATTCAGTACTTC.

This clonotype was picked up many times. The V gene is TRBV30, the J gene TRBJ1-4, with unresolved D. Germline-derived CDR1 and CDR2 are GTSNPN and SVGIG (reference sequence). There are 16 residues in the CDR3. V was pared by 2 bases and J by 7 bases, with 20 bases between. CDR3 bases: TGTGCCTGGAGTAACAAAAGGTTCGCTTCACCTGAAAAACTGTTTTTT. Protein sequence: CAWSNKRFASPEKLFF.

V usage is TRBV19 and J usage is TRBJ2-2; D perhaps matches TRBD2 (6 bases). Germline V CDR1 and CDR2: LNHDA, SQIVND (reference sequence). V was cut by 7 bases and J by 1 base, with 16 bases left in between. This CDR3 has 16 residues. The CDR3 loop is CASTPGLYWNTGELFF. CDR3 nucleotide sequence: TGTGCCAGTACCCCGGGACTCTATTGGAACACCGGGGAGCTGTTTTTT.

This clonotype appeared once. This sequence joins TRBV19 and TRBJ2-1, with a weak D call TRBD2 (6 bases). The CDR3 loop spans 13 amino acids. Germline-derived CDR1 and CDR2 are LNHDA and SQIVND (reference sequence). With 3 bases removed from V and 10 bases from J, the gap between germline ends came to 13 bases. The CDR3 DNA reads TGTGCCAGTAGTATCACGGACGCGGGGGAGCAGTTCTTC. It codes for CASSITDAGEQFF.

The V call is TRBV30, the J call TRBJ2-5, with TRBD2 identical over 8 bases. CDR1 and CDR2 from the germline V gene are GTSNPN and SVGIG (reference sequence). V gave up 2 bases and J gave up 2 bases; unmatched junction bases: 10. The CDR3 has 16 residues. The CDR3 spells CAWSLGIAGLQETQYF. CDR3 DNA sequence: TGTGCCTGGAGTCTTGGAATAGCGGGGCTACAAGAGACCCAGTACTTC.

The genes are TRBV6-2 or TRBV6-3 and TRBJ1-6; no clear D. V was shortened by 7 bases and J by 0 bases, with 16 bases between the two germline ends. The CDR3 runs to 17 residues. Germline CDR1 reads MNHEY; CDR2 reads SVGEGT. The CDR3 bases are TGTGCCAGCACCGGGGTGGGCGCGAGCTCCTATAATTCACCCCTCCACTTT. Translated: CASTGVGASSYNSPLHF.

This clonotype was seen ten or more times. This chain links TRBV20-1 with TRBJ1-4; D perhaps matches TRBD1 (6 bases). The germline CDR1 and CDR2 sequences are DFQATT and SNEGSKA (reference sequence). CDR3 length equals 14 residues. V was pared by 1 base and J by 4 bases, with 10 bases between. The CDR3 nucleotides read TGCAGTGCTAGAGGACGGACAGTTAATGAAAAACTGTTTTTT. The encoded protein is CSARGRTVNEKLFF.

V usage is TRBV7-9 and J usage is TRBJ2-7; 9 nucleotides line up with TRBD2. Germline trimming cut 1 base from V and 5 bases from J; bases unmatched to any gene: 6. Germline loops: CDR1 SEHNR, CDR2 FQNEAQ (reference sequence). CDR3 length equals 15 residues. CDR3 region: CASSLVAGGSNEQYF. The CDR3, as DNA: TGTGCCAGCAGCTTAGTGGCGGGAGGGTCCAACGAGCAGTACTTC.

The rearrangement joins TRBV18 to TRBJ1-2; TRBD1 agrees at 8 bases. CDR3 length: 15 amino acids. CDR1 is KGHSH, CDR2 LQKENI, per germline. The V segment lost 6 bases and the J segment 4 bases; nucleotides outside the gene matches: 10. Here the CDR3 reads CASSPGQGLSYGYTF. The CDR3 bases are TGTGCCAGCTCCCCAGGACAGGGCCTATCCTATGGCTACACCTTC.

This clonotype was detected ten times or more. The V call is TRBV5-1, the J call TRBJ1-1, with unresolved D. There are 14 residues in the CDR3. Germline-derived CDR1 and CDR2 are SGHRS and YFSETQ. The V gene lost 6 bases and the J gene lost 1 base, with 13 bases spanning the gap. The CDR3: CASKVEPENTEAFF. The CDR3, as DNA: TGCGCCAGCAAGGTGGAGCCGGAGAACACTGAAGCTTTCTTT.

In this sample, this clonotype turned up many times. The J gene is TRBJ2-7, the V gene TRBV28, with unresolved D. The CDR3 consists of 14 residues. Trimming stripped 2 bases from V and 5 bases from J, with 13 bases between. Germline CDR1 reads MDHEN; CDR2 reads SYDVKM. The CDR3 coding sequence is TGTGCCAGCAGTTTAAGGCTCAGGCGTCACGAGCAGTACTTC. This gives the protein CASSLRLRRHEQYF. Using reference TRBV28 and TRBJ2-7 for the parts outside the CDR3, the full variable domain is DVKVTQSSRYLVKRTGEKVFLECVQDMDHENMFWYRQDPGLGLRLIYFSYDVKMKEKGDIPEGYSVSREKKERFSLILESASTNQTSMYLCASSLRLRRHEQYFGPGTRLTVT.

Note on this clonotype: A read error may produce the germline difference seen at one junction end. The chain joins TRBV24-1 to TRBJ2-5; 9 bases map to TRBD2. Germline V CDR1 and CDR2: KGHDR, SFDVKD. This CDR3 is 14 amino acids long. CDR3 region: CATSWTSAPETQHF. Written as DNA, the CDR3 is TGTGCCACCAGCTGGACTAGCGCCCCAGAGACCCAGCACTTC.

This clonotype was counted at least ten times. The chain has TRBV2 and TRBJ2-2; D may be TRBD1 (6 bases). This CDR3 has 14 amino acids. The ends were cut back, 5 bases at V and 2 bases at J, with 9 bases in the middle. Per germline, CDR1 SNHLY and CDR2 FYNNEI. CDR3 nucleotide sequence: TGTGCCAGCAGTTGGACAGTAAACACCGGGGAGCTGTTTTTT. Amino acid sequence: CASSWTVNTGELFF.

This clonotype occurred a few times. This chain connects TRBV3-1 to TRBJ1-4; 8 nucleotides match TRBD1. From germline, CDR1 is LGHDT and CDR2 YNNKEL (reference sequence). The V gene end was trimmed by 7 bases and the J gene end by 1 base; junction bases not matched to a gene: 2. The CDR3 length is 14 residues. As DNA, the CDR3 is TGTGCCAGCAACGACAGGGGAACTAATGAAAAACTGTTTTTT. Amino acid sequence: CASNDRGTNEKLFF.

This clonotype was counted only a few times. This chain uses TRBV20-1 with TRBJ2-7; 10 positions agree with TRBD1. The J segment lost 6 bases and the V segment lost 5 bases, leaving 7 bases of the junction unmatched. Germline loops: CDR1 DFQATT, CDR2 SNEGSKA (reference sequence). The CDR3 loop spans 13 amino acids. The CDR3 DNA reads TGCAGTGCTTTAGACAGGGGGCGAGCCGAGCAGTACTTC. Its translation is CSALDRGRAEQYF.

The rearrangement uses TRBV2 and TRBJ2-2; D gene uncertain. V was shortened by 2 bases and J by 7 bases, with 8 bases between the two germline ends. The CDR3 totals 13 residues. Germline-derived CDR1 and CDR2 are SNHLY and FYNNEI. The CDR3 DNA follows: TGTGCCAGCAGTGAACTAGATGGCGGGGAGCTGTTTTTT. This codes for CASSELDGGELFF.

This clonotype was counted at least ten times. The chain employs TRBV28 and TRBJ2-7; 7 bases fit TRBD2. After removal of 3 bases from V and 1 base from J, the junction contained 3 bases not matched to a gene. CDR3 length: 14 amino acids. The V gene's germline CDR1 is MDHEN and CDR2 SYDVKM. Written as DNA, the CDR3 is TGTGCCAGCAGTTTCGCGGGAGTGTCCTACGAGCAGTACTTC. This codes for CASSFAGVSYEQYF.

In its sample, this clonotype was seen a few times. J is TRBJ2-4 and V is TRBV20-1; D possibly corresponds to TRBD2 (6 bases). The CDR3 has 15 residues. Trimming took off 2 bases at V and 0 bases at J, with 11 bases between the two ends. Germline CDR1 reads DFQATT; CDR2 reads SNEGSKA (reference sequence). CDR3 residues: CSARQPGLAKNIQYF. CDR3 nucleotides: TGCAGTGCTAGACAACCGGGACTAGCCAAAAACATTCAGTACTTC.

CDR3 region: CASSQAGSPDEQYF. The CDR3 region has the DNA TGTGCCAGCAGCCAAGCAGGGTCGCCGGACGAGCAGTACTTC. V and J are TRBV3-1 and TRBJ2-7; D perhaps matches TRBD1 (5 bases). Trimming left V 1 base short and J 5 bases short, with 12 bases between. Germline CDR1 is LGHDT and CDR2 is YNNKEL (reference sequence). The CDR3 length is 14 residues.